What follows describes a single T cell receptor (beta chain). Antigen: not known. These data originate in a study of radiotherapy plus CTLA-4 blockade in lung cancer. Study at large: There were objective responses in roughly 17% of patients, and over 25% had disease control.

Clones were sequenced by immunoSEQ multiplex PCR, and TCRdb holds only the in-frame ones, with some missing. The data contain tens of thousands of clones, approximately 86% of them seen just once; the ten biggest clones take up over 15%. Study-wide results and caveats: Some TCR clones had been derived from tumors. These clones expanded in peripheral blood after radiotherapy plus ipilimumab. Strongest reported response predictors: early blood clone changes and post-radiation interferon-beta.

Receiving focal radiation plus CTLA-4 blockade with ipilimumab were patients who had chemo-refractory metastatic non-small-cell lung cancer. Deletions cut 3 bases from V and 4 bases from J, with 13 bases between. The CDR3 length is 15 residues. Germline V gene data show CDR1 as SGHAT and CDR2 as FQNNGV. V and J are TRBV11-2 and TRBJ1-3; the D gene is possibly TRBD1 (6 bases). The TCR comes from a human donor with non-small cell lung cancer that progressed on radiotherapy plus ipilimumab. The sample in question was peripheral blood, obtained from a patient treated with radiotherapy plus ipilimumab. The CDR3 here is CASSFHQGTGNTIYF. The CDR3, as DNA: TGTGCCAGCAGCTTCCACCAGGGGACGGGAAACACCATATATTTT.